This T cell receptor (beta chain) derives from a study of CD8 T cells in Susac syndrome. The CDR3 has 15 residues. CDR1 is LNHDA and CDR2 is SQIVND in the germline V gene (reference sequence). The V gene lost 4 bases and the J gene lost 4 bases, with 14 bases spanning the gap. Overall study results and limits: It was acknowledged in the study that the number of individuals who were included in its TCR sequencing and HLA analysis was relatively small.

About this clonotype: Its antigen is unidentified.

Bulk CD8+ and CD4+ cells came from magnetic negative isolation; CD8+ TEMRA by FACS. Reverse transcription of roughly 0.45 to 1 ug RNA used random hexamers. immunoSEQ multiplex PCR amplified TCR beta CDR3 across 54 Vbeta, 13 Jbeta. In TCRdb, the immunoSEQ multiplex PCR reads were re-called with MiXCR into one record per CDR3 protein. This table holds approximately 280,000 distinct CDR3 sequences, 80% to 90% found once. The chain uses TRBV19 and TRBJ1-5; possible D gene TRBD1, 6 bases. The receptor's source is a human donor with multiple sclerosis. The specimen was CD8+ T cells from PBMCs. The CDR3: CASSTTGKSNQPQHF. CDR3 coding DNA: TGTGCCAGTAGTACCACAGGGAAAAGTAATCAGCCCCAGCATTTT.